These T cell receptor beta chains were read from a single sample in a study of T cells in narcolepsy. The data were produced by immunoSEQ multiplex PCR, yet TCRdb's version contains in-frame clones alone and is incomplete. Of 34,000 or so clones in the sample, roughly 80% were seen once. Sequencing was carried out using memory (CD45RA-) CD4+ T cells from blood. The receptor source for this set is a human donor in good health. CDR3s include the opening cysteine and the closing phenylalanine or tryptophan. Each record gives: clone size, J gene, V gene, D gene, CDR3 DNA, CDR3 protein. D genes are given only for firm matches. Size values are once, few and many counts, or a class for expanded clones, and some rows have none.

clone size: .
J gene: TRBJ2-1
V gene: TRBV28
D gene: .
CDR3 DNA: TGTGCCAGCAGAACCCTACAGGGCGAGCAGTTCTTC
CDR3 protein: CASRTLQGEQFF

clone size: .
J gene: TRBJ2-1
V gene: TRBV6-1
D gene: .
CDR3 DNA: TGTGCCAGCAGTGAAGGGGCCAACAATGAGCAGTTCTTC
CDR3 protein: CASSEGANNEQFF

clone size: .
J gene: TRBJ2-5
V gene: TRBV18
D gene: TRBD1
CDR3 DNA: TGTGCCAGCTCACCAATCACAGGGGGAGGAGAAGAGACCCAGTACTTC
CDR3 protein: CASSPITGGGEETQYF

clone size: .
J gene: TRBJ2-7
V gene: TRBV5-6
D gene: TRBD1
CDR3 DNA: TGTGCCAGCAGCTTCGGGACAGGGGGGGACTACGAGCAGTACTTC
CDR3 protein: CASSFGTGGDYEQYF

clone size: .
J gene: TRBJ2-5
V gene: TRBV5-1
D gene: .
CDR3 DNA: TGCGCCAGCAGCTTGGTGGGAGGAGGGACGCAAGAGACCCAGTACTTC
CDR3 protein: CASSLVGGGTQETQYF

clone size: .
J gene: TRBJ1-1
V gene: TRBV7-3
D gene: .
CDR3 DNA: TGTGCCAGCAGCTCTATTTTCGGGGGGACAGCTTTCTTT
CDR3 protein: CASSSIFGGTAFF

clone size: .
J gene: TRBJ2-2
V gene: TRBV27
D gene: .
CDR3 DNA: TGTGCCAGCAGTTTCCCGCGGGCCGGGGAGCTGTTTTTT
CDR3 protein: CASSFPRAGELFF

clone size: .
J gene: TRBJ2-5
V gene: TRBV5-1
D gene: TRBD2
CDR3 DNA: TGCGCCAGCAGCCCCTGGACTAGCGGGAAAAGAGAGACCCAGTACTTC
CDR3 protein: CASSPWTSGKRETQYF

clone size: once
J gene: TRBJ1-3
V gene: TRBV6-1
D gene: TRBD1
CDR3 DNA: TGTGCCAGCAGTGAAATAATGACAGGGTCAGGAAACACCATATATTTT
CDR3 protein: CASSEIMTGSGNTIYF

clone size: few
J gene: TRBJ1-2
V gene: TRBV30
D gene: .
CDR3 DNA: TGTGCCTGGAGTGTACGGGGATTGATCTATGGCTACACCTTC
CDR3 protein: CAWSVRGLIYGYTF

clone size: .
J gene: TRBJ1-6
V gene: TRBV7-9
D gene: .
CDR3 DNA: TGTGCCAGCAGTGAAAGGACAGATAATTCACCCCTCCACTTT
CDR3 protein: CASSERTDNSPLHF